These T cell receptor beta chains were read from a single sample in a study of CD8 T cells in Susac syndrome. MiXCR, applied by TCRdb to the immunoSEQ multiplex PCR reads, yields one record per CDR3 protein. This sample has roughly 200,000 distinct CDR3 sequences, with about 95% found just once. Input material: CD4+ T cells from PBMCs. Every receptor here comes from a human donor in good health. Both conserved end residues are part of each CDR3. The D gene is left open where the match is weak. For some rows the clone size is stated as once, few or many, or as a class when expanded; others skip it.

>12|TRBV18|few|TRBJ2-3|-
CASSPWTDTQYF
TGTGCCAGCTCACCTTGGACAGATACGCAGTATTTT
>14|TRBV19|-|TRBJ1-1|-
CASSIDRWKPEAFF
TGTGCCAGTAGTATAGACAGGTGGAAGCCTGAAGCTTTCTTT
>12|TRBV7-9|-|TRBJ2-5|-
CASSLFSSTQYF
TGTGCCAGCAGCTTATTCTCGAGTACCCAGTACTTC
>16|TRBV12-3/TRBV12-4|-|TRBJ2-5|TRBD1
CASSSRATGAGETQYF
TGTGCCAGCAGTTCGAGGGCGACAGGGGCCGGGGAGACCCAGTACTTC
>11|TRBV7-2|few|TRBJ2-1|-
CASSSLAEQFF
TGTGCCAGCAGCTCCCTAGCGGAGCAGTTCTTC
>14|TRBV24-1|-|TRBJ1-2|-
CATSPSIIDYGYTF
TGTGCCACCAGTCCATCAATCATTGACTATGGCTACACCTTC
>14|TRBV7-2|-|TRBJ2-7|-
CASSMGLGGLEQYF
TGTGCCAGCAGCATGGGACTAGGGGGCCTCGAGCAGTACTTC
>14|TRBV28|-|TRBJ1-1|-
CASSAPTRATEAFF
TGTGCCAGCAGTGCCCCTACCCGGGCCACTGAAGCTTTCTTT
>13|TRBV29-1|-|TRBJ1-5|TRBD1
CSVVDRVNQPQHF
TGCAGCGTTGTTGACAGGGTCAATCAGCCCCAGCATTTT
>14|TRBV28|-|TRBJ2-1|-
CASSFRDRRNEQFF
TGTGCCAGCAGTTTCCGCGACAGGCGCAATGAGCAGTTCTTC
>13|TRBV24-1|-|TRBJ2-2|TRBD1
CATLDRGTGELFF
TGTGCCACCCTCGACAGGGGTACCGGGGAGCTGTTTTTT
>17|TRBV6-5|once|TRBJ1-5|TRBD1
CASSYRPGTGPHGPQHF
TGTGCCAGCAGTTACCGTCCCGGGACAGGGCCCCACGGGCCCCAGCATTTT
>12|TRBV28|-|TRBJ1-2|-
CASSRRDYGYTF
TGTGCCAGCAGCCGACGGGACTATGGCTACACCTTC
>13|TRBV29-1|-|TRBJ1-5|-
CSVEIGFNQPQHF
TGCAGCGTTGAAATTGGCTTCAATCAGCCCCAGCATTTT
>13|TRBV29-1|-|TRBJ1-5|-
CSVGRGRGQPQHF
TGCAGCGTTGGGCGTGGTAGAGGACAGCCCCAGCATTTT
>15|TRBV29-1|-|TRBJ1-2|-
CSVVKYQDSYYGYTF
TGCAGCGTTGTCAAGTACCAAGACAGTTACTATGGCTACACCTTC
>15|TRBV27|-|TRBJ2-1|-
CASAHTGVTYNEQFF
TGTGCCAGTGCTCATACGGGCGTTACATACAATGAGCAGTTCTTC
>12|TRBV25-1|-|TRBJ1-1|-
CASRPEDTEAFF
TGTGCCAGCAGGCCCGAGGACACTGAAGCTTTCTTT
>13|TRBV11-1|-|TRBJ2-3|-
CASSLARGGGKYF
TGTGCCAGCAGCTTAGCGAGAGGCGGGGGCAAGTATTTT
>13|TRBV15|-|TRBJ1-2|-
CATSRENPFGYTF
TGTGCCACCAGCAGAGAGAACCCCTTTGGCTACACCTTC
>12|TRBV3-1|-|TRBJ2-5|TRBD1
CASSQDRGTGYF
TGTGCCAGCAGCCAAGATCGGGGGACAGGGTATTTC
>12|TRBV30|-|TRBJ2-5|-
CALVSDQETQYF
TGTGCCTTAGTTAGCGACCAAGAGACCCAGTACTTC
>16|TRBV28|-|TRBJ2-4|-
CASNPPGQLAKNIQYF
TGTGCCAGCAACCCCCCGGGACAACTTGCCAAAAACATTCAGTACTTC
>13|TRBV28|few|TRBJ2-3|-
CASSFSSTDTQYF
TGTGCCAGCAGTTTTTCAAGCACAGATACGCAGTATTTT
>11|TRBV5-4|-|TRBJ2-3|-
CASSLKDTQYF
TGTGCCAGCAGCTTGAAAGATACGCAGTATTTT
>14|TRBV12-3/TRBV12-4|-|TRBJ2-5|TRBD2
CASSALAGFETQYF
TGTGCCAGCAGTGCCCTAGCGGGATTTGAGACCCAGTACTTC
>14|TRBV7-2|-|TRBJ2-5|TRBD1
CASGSARGQETQYF
TGTGCCAGCGGTTCCGCCAGGGGGCAAGAGACCCAGTACTTC
>16|TRBV15|-|TRBJ2-7|-
CATSRDWAGSSYEQYF
TGTGCCACCAGCAGAGATTGGGCAGGGAGCTCCTACGAGCAGTACTTC
>13|TRBV5-6|-|TRBJ2-1|-
CASSVTGFLEQFF
TGTGCCAGCAGCGTAACAGGGTTCCTTGAGCAGTTCTTC
>12|TRBV7-2|-|TRBJ2-5|-
CASSYVGETQYF
TGTGCCAGCAGCTACGTGGGGGAGACCCAGTACTTC
>16|TRBV7-9|-|TRBJ2-2|-
CASSLDRAPNTGELFF
TGTGCCAGCAGCTTAGACAGGGCCCCAAACACCGGGGAGCTGTTTTTT
>17|TRBV27|-|TRBJ2-3|-
CASSLRPGVRGTDTQYF
TGTGCCAGCAGTTTAAGGCCGGGGGTTCGCGGCACAGATACGCAGTATTTT
>15|TRBV7-9|-|TRBJ2-1|-
CASSLAGTAKDEQFF
TGTGCCAGCAGCTTAGCTGGTACAGCAAAGGACGAGCAGTTCTTC
>15|TRBV4-3|-|TRBJ2-7|TRBD2
CASSQTSGNTYEQYF
TGCGCCAGCAGTCAGACTAGCGGGAACACCTACGAGCAGTACTTC
>12|TRBV7-9|-|TRBJ2-1|-
CASSVLGEQQFF
TGTGCCAGCAGCGTCTTGGGGGAGCAACAGTTCTTC
>14|TRBV20-1|-|TRBJ2-3|TRBD2
CSAAGGRSTDTQYF
TGCAGTGCAGCGGGAGGGCGTAGCACAGATACGCAGTATTTT
>12|TRBV29-1|-|TRBJ2-2|-
CSAPNEAGELFF
TGCAGCGCCCCCAATGAGGCGGGGGAGCTGTTTTTT
>15|TRBV12-3/TRBV12-4|-|TRBJ2-7|TRBD1
CASSMDRGSAYEQYF
TGTGCCAGCAGTATGGACAGGGGGTCTGCCTACGAGCAGTACTTC
>14|TRBV9|-|TRBJ2-7|TRBD1
CASSVRTGPYEQYF
TGTGCCAGCAGCGTAAGGACAGGGCCCTACGAGCAGTACTTC
>14|TRBV6-5|-|TRBJ2-3|-
CASSTRTGTDTQYF
TGTGCCAGCAGTACCCGGACAGGCACAGATACGCAGTATTTT
>13|TRBV18|-|TRBJ2-7|-
CASSPPGSNEQYF
TGTGCCAGCTCACCACCGGGTAGCAACGAGCAGTACTTC
>17|TRBV7-9|few|TRBJ2-3|-
CASSPQGHREGTDTQYF
TGTGCCAGCAGCCCCCAGGGACACCGGGAAGGCACAGATACGCAGTATTTT
>13|TRBV27|-|TRBJ2-2|TRBD1
CASSHRGSGELFF
TGTGCCAGCAGTCACAGGGGGTCCGGGGAGCTGTTTTTT
>13|TRBV7-9|-|TRBJ1-1|-
CASTKIVWTEAFF
TGTGCCAGCACCAAAATTGTGTGGACTGAAGCTTTCTTT
>14|TRBV3-1|-|TRBJ2-7|-
CASSQSGLSYEQYF
TGTGCCAGCAGCCAATCAGGGCTTTCCTACGAGCAGTACTTC
>14|TRBV9|-|TRBJ1-1|-
CASSASTGTTEAFF
TGTGCCAGCAGCGCCTCGACAGGAACCACTGAAGCTTTCTTT
>14|TRBV28|-|TRBJ2-3|-
CASSLYSGPNTQYF
TGTGCCAGCAGTTTATATAGCGGCCCCAATACGCAGTATTTT
>17|TRBV4-3|once|TRBJ2-1|TRBD1
CASSQDNLRQGADEQFF
TGCGCCAGCAGCCAAGATAACTTGCGACAGGGGGCGGATGAGCAGTTCTTC
>14|TRBV20-1|-|TRBJ2-2|TRBD2
CSAIRAGGPGELFF
TGCAGTGCTATCCGAGCGGGAGGGCCCGGGGAGCTGTTTTTT
>14|TRBV14|-|TRBJ2-1|-
CASSQDWQDLAQFF
TGTGCCAGCAGCCAAGACTGGCAGGACCTAGCGCAGTTCTTC
>15|TRBV28|-|TRBJ2-1|TRBD2
CASTIPLAGGREQFF
TGTGCCAGCACCATCCCCCTAGCGGGAGGGCGCGAGCAGTTCTTC
>14|TRBV6-2/TRBV6-3|-|TRBJ1-5|-
CASSQLQGSQPQHF
TGTGCCAGCAGCCAACTGCAGGGTAGTCAGCCCCAGCATTTT
>14|TRBV2|-|TRBJ2-5|-
CASRGTSRQETQYF
TGTGCCAGCAGGGGGACATCGAGGCAAGAGACCCAGTACTTC
>13|TRBV20-1|-|TRBJ2-2|-
CSAETGTTGELFF
TGCAGTGCCGAAACAGGGACCACCGGGGAGCTGTTTTTT
>15|TRBV24-1|-|TRBJ2-1|TRBD2
CATSVFRGGYNEQFF
TGTGCCACCAGTGTTTTTCGCGGGGGCTACAATGAGCAGTTCTTC
>14|TRBV6-5|-|TRBJ1-4|-
CASRIGGRGEKLFF
TGTGCCAGCAGGATTGGGGGAAGGGGTGAAAAACTGTTTTTT
>15|TRBV5-1|once|TRBJ2-3|-
CASNMGPGSTDTQYF
TGCGCCAGCAATATGGGACCAGGGAGCACAGATACGCAGTATTTT